Sequencing of this T cell receptor beta chain was carried out in a study of T cell responses to AZD1222 COVID-19 vaccine. Study-level results: Donors were largely white British and mainly female; clonal diversity was possibly underestimated. Nearly half of spike-specific TCRs reportedly target variant regions that are unmutated in the B.1.351 and B.1.1.7 variants. Baseline testing showed seropositivity in only six or seven AZD1222 recipients.

Points on this clone: Its specificity is unknown.

The method was immunoSEQ multiplex PCR; TCRdb's version includes in-frame clones alone and lacks a portion of them. The data show approximately 190,000 clones, with more than 80% seen just once and around 3.6% held by the top ten. The origin of this receptor is an adult who received the MenACWY meningococcal vaccine as a control. The sequences come from peripheral blood, collected 28 days after the second dose of the MenACWY control vaccine.

The CDR3 region is CASSERRIGSYGYTF. In nucleotides, the CDR3 is TGTGCCAGCAGTGAAAGACGGATTGGATCCTATGGCTACACCTTC. J is TRBJ1-2 and V is TRBV2; no reliable D call. The germline CDR1 and CDR2 sequences are SNHLY and FYNNEI. Trimming stripped 2 bases from V and 4 bases from J, with 14 bases between. This CDR3 region has 15 residues.